Listed below are T cell receptor beta chains from one sample, sequenced in a study of Siglec-9 on CD8 T cells in melanoma. Libraries were prepared by immunoSEQ multiplex PCR; TCRdb keeps only in-frame clonotypes and omits some of them. The sample holds around 30,000 clones; 80% are singletons and the top ten take approximately 6%. The sequenced material came from Siglec-9- CD8+ T cells sorted from blood. The receptors were sampled from a human donor in good health. Each CDR3 is given with its conserved first and last residue. A D gene is named only where the DNA matches it firmly. The listing skips clone size in some rows; elsewhere it reads once, few, many or a size class.

j_call,v_call,d_call,clone_size,cdr3_nt,cdr3_aa
TRBJ2-1,TRBV27,TRBD1,.,TGTGCCAGCAGTTTACGGGCCCTGATGGGGACAGGGATCAATGAGCAGTTCTTC,CASSLRALMGTGINEQFF
TRBJ1-5,TRBV11-2,.,.,TGTGCCAGCAGCTTTGGTAGGGGGTCAAATCAGCCCCAGCATTTT,CASSFGRGSNQPQHF
TRBJ2-5,TRBV27,TRBD2,.,TGTGCCAGCAGTTTATGGGTAGCGGGAGGGTTGAAGGAGACCCAGTACTTC,CASSLWVAGGLKETQYF
TRBJ1-5,TRBV7-2,TRBD1,.,TGTGCCAGCAGTCGAAGACAACAGGGGGCAGGGGAGCCCCAGCATTTT,CASSRRQQGAGEPQHF
TRBJ1-1,TRBV19,.,.,TGTGCCACCAAACAGGGAAACGGTTTCACTGAAGCTTTCTTT,CATKQGNGFTEAFF
TRBJ1-1,TRBV27,.,medium-sized,TGTGCCAGCAGGATGAACACTGAAGCTTTCTTT,CASRMNTEAFF
TRBJ2-2,TRBV18,TRBD2,.,TGTGCCAGCTCTCCATCCGGGAGCGGGGTCATCACCGGGGAGCTGTTTTTT,CASSPSGSGVITGELFF
TRBJ1-4,TRBV6-1,.,.,TGTGCCAGCAGCACCAGACAGGACCTTAATGAAAAACTGTTTTTT,CASSTRQDLNEKLFF
TRBJ1-1,TRBV2,TRBD1,.,TGTGCCAGCAGTTCCAGGGACAGGGGTATTTGGAACACTGAAGCTTTCTTT,CASSSRDRGIWNTEAFF
TRBJ1-1,TRBV19,.,.,TGTGCCAGTAGTATGGTAGGGGGGAACACTGAAGCTTTCTTT,CASSMVGGNTEAFF
TRBJ2-1,TRBV7-6,TRBD2,.,TGTGCCAGCAGCTTGGGGACTAGGAGTTGGAATGAGCAGTTCTTC,CASSLGTRSWNEQFF
TRBJ1-2,TRBV28,.,.,TGTGCCAGCAGTTCCCGATATCATGGGAACTATGGCTACACCTTC,CASSSRYHGNYGYTF
TRBJ2-5,TRBV7-2,TRBD2,.,TGTGCCAGCAGCTTAGCGGGACTAGCGGGAGGGCCACAGACCCAGTACTTC,CASSLAGLAGGPQTQYF
TRBJ1-3,TRBV6-5,.,once,TGTGCCACCATGAGTTCGGTCTCTGGAAACACCATATATTTT,CATMSSVSGNTIYF
TRBJ1-1,TRBV7-9,.,once,TGTGCCAGCAGCTCTATGACAGCCTGGAACACTGAAGCTTTCTTT,CASSSMTAWNTEAFF
TRBJ1-4,TRBV6-5,TRBD1,.,TGTGCCAGCAGTTACATGGGTACAGGGGGTCACGAAAAACTGTTTTTT,CASSYMGTGGHEKLFF
TRBJ2-5,TRBV14,.,.,TGTGCCAGCAGCCGCTTTCGCAACCAAGAGACCCAGTACTTC,CASSRFRNQETQYF
TRBJ1-1,TRBV16,TRBD1,.,TGTGCCAGCAGCCGTCGAAGTGGGAGGACAGGACGGAACACTGAAGCTTTCTTT,CASSRRSGRTGRNTEAFF
TRBJ2-7,TRBV5-1,.,once,TGCGCCAGCAGTTTGACTAGTGACTACGAGCAGTACTTC,CASSLTSDYEQYF
TRBJ1-1,TRBV10-3,.,.,TGTGCCATCAGTGTTGGCGGTCCCCTCATGAACACTGAAGCTTTCTTT,CAISVGGPLMNTEAFF
TRBJ1-4,TRBV5-4,.,.,TGTGCCAGCAGCTTGACAGGGGAAAAACTGTTTTTT,CASSLTGEKLFF
TRBJ2-1,TRBV19,TRBD2,.,TGTGCCAGTAGTATGACTAGCGGGAGCTCTGATGAGCAGTTCTTC,CASSMTSGSSDEQFF
TRBJ2-1,TRBV25-1,TRBD2,.,TGTGCCAGCAGTAAGTCGGGAGGGGGGCCTAATGAGCAGTTCTTC,CASSKSGGGPNEQFF
TRBJ1-5,TRBV19,TRBD1,once,TGTGCCGGCCGACAGGGGAATCAGCCCCAGCATTTT,CAGRQGNQPQHF
TRBJ1-3,TRBV4-1,TRBD1,.,TGCGCCAGCAGCCAAGATGGCCGGGACAGAGGATCTGGAAACACCATATATTTT,CASSQDGRDRGSGNTIYF